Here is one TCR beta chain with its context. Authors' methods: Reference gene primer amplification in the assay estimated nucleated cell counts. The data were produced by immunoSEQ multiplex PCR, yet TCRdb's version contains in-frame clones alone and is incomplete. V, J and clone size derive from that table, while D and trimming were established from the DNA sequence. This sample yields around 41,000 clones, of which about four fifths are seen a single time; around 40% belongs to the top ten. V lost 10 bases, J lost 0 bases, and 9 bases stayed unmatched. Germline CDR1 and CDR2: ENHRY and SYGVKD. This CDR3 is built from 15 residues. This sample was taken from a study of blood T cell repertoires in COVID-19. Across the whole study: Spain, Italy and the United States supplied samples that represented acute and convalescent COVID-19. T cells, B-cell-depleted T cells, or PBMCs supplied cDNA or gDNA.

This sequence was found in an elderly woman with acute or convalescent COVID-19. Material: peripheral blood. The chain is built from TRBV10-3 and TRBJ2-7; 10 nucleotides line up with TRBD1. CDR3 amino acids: CATGFRDRGSYEQYF. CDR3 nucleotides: TGTGCCACCGGGTTCAGGGACAGGGGCTCCTACGAGCAGTACTTC.